The entry that follows covers one T cell receptor (beta chain) sequence. This sample was taken from a study of CD8 T cells in Susac syndrome. Sequencing of TCR beta drew on CD8+ and CD4+ T cells from blood. Controls comprised healthy donors matched for age and sex. The CD8+ and CD4+ T cells were negatively isolated, with the TEMRA cells enriched by FACS. A quantity of about 0.5 to 1 ug RNA underwent reverse transcription using random hexamers. The CDR3 of TCR beta was amplified by immunoSEQ multiplex PCR across 54 Vbeta and 13 Jbeta. Each CDR3 protein is one row after TCRdb ran MiXCR on the immunoSEQ multiplex PCR reads. The sample lists fewer than 150,000 distinct CDR3 sequences, approximately 95% occurring once. Sequencing was done on a sample of CD8+ T cells from PBMCs. This receptor was taken from a human donor in good health.

CDR3 in DNA: TGTGCCAGCAGCCAAGATCCGGGAGACGAGTTGTATTTT. This codes for CASSQDPGDELYF. The rearrangement links TRBV4-2 to TRBJ2-3; tentatively, D is TRBD2 (6 bases). Germline CDR1 and CDR2: LGHNA and YNFKEQ. This CDR3 is built from 13 residues. Trimming cost V 0 bases and J 14 bases, with 15 bases left between them.